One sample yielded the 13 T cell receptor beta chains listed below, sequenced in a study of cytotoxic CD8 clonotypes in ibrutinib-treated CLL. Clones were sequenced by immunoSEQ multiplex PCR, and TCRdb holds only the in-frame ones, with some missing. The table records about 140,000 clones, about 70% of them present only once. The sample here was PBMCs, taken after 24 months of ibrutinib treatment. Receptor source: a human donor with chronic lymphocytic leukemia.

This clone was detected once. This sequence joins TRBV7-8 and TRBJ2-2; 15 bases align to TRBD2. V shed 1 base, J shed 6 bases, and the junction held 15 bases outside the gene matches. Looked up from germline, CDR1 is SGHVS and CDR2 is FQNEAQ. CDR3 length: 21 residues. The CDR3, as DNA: TGTGCCAGCAGCTTAGTAAGGCAGCGGACTAGCGGGAGGGCCAACGCCGGGGAGCTGTTTTTT. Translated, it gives CASSLVRQRTSGRANAGELFF.

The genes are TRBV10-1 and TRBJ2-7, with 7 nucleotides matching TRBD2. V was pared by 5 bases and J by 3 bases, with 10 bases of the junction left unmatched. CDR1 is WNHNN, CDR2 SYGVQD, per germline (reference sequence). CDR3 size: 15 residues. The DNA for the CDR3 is TGCGCCAGCAGTACCCCCTCAGCGGGGCGCTACGAGCAGTACTTC. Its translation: CASSTPSAGRYEQYF.

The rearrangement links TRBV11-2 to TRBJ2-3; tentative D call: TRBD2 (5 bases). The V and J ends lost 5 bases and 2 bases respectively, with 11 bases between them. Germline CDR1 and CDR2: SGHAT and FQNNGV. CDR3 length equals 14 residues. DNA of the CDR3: TGTGCCAGCAGCCGGGGAACAAACACAGATACGCAGTATTTT. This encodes CASSRGTNTDTQYF.

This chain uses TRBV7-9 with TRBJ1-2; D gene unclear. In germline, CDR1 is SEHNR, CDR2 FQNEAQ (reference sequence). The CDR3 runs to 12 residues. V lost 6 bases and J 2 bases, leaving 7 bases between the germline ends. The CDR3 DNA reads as TGTGCCAGCAGGAGGGAGAACTATGGCTACACCTTC. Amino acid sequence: CASRRENYGYTF.

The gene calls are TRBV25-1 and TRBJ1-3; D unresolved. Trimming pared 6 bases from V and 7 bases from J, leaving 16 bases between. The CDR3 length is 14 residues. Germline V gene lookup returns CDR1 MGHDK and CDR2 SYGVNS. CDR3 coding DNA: TGTGCCAGCAGGGGTGGGTCCACCGGTAACACCATATATTTT. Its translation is CASRGGSTGNTIYF. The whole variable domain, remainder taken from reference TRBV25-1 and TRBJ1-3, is EADIYQTPRYLVIGTGKKITLECSQTMGHDKMYWYQQDPGMELHLIHYSYGVNSTEKGDLSSESTVSRIRTEHFPLTLESARPSHTSQYLCASRGGSTGNTIYFGEGSWLTVV.

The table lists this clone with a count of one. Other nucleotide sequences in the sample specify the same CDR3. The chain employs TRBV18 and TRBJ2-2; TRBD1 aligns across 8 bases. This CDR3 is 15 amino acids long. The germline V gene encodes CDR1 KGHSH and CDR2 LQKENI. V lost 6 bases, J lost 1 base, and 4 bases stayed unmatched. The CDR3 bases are TGTGCCAGCTCCCTCGGACAGGGGAACACCGGGGAGCTGTTTTTT. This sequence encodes CASSLGQGNTGELFF.

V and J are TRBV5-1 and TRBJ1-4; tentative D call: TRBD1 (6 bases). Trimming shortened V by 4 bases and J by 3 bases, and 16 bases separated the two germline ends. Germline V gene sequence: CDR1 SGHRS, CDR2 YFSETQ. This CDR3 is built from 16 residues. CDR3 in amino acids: CASSIQGRGANEKLFF. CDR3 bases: TGCGCCAGCAGCATACAGGGCCGAGGGGCTAATGAAAAACTGTTTTTT.

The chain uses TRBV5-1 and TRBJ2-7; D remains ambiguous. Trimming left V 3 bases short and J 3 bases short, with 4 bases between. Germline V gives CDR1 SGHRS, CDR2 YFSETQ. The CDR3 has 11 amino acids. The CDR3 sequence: CASSSHYEQYF. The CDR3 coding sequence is TGCGCCAGCAGCTCACACTACGAGCAGTACTTC.

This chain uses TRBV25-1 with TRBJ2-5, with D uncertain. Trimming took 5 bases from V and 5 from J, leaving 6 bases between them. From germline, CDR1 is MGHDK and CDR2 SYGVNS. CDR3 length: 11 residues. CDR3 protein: CASSPAETQYF. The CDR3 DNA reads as TGTGCCAGCAGTCCCGCGGAGACCCAGTACTTC.

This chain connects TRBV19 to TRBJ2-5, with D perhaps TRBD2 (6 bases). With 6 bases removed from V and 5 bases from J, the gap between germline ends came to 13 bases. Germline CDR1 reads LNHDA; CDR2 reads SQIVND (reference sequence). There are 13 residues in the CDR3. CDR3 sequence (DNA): TGTGCCAGTAGCGGCGGGGCCGGGGAGACCCAGTACTTC. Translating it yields CASSGGAGETQYF.

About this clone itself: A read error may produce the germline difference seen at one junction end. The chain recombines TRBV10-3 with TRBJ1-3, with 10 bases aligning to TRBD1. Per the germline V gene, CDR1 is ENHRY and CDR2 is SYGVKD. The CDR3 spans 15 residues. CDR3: CASSRDRGSGNIIYF. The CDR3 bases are TGTGCCAGCAGCCGGGACAGGGGATCTGGAAACATCATATATTTT.

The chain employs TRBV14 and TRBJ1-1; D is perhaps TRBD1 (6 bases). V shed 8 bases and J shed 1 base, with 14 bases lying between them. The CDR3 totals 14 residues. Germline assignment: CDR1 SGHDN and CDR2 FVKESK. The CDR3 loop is CASGARGRNTEAFF. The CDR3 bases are TGTGCCAGCGGCGCCCGGGGGCGGAACACTGAAGCTTTCTTT.

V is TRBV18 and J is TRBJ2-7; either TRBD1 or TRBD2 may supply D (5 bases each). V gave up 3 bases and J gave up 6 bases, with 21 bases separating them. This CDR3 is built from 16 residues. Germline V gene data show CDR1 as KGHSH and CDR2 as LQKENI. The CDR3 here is CASSPPPGGTGSEQYF. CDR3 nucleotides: TGTGCCAGCTCACCGCCCCCGGGTGGGACGGGCTCCGAGCAGTACTTC.